The sample holds a few counts of the clone carrying this T cell receptor (beta chain). Antigen unknown. This CDR3 has 12 residues. Per germline, CDR1 MNHNS and CDR2 SASEGT. Deletions cut 6 bases from V and 2 bases from J, with 7 bases between. The data belong to a study of T-cell memory formation after mild COVID-19. Regarding the study as a whole: There were some responding clones in pre-infection memory, which suggested that cross-reactive memory had joined. The study found balanced CD4/CD8 in clones contracting day 15 to 85 and a CD4+ lean in later expanders. Shrinking CD4+ clones were chiefly CM and EM; CD8+ ones were chiefly EMRA.

cDNA libraries for TCR alpha and TCR beta, carrying sample barcodes and UMIs, came from 5'RACE with constant-segment primers. A single record per CDR3 protein comes from TCRdb applying MiXCR to the 5' RACE reads. This table holds nearly 350,000 distinct CDR3 sequences, over 10% found once. Sequencing was carried out using PBMCs or a T cell subset sorted from them (not recorded which). This clonotype was obtained from a man between 18 and 29 years old who had mild COVID-19 (a few samples of this study predate the infection). Cell type and time point are not known. V gene TRBV6-1 combines with J gene TRBJ1-2, with D unresolved. In nucleotides, the CDR3 is TGTGCCAGCAGGACGGTGAACTATGGCTACACCTTC. Its translation: CASRTVNYGYTF.